These T cell receptor beta chains were read from a single sample in a study of cytomegalovirus exposure and HLA in healthy donors. Data came from immunoSEQ multiplex PCR; TCRdb stores just in-frame clones and leaves some out. This table has tens of thousands of clones, about 78% appearing once. The material sequenced was PBMCs. Receptors were obtained from a male donor in good health and CMV-seronegative. The CDR3 runs from the conserved cysteine through the conserved F or W. The D gene is left open where the match is weak. Clone size is stated in some rows and not others, as once, few, many or a class when expanded.

clone_size j_call v_call d_call cdr3_nt cdr3_aa
. TRBJ1-1 TRBV2 . TGTGCCAGCAATCAACACGGGTCTGAAGCTTTCTTT CASNQHGSEAFF
. TRBJ2-3 TRBV10-3 TRBD2 TGTGCCATCAGGGAGGGACTAGTCACAGATACGCAGTATTTT CAIREGLVTDTQYF
. TRBJ2-1 TRBV7-9 . TGTGCCAGCAGCTTAGGGGTGAGGGGGGGGAGCTCCTACAATGAGCAGTTCTTC CASSLGVRGGSSYNEQFF
. TRBJ1-2 TRBV28 . TGTGCCAGCAGAATTCGGGGTGGCTACACCTTC CASRIRGGYTF
. TRBJ2-5 TRBV27 TRBD1 TGTGCCAGCAGTTTTGCGGGGACAGGGAGGGAGACCCAGTACTTC CASSFAGTGRETQYF
. TRBJ1-5 TRBV18 . TGTGCCAGCTCACCAAGGCAGGGCCGCAATCAGCCCCAGCATTTT CASSPRQGRNQPQHF
once TRBJ1-1 TRBV2 . TGTGCCAGCACTGCAGGTCCGAACACTGAAGCTTTCTTT CASTAGPNTEAFF
. TRBJ1-2 TRBV29-1 . TGCAGCGTTGAAGGTGACAGGTTCTTTAACTATGGCTACACCTTC CSVEGDRFFNYGYTF
. TRBJ2-7 TRBV27 . TGTGCCAGCAGCCCATGGGCTACCTACGAGCAGTACTTC CASSPWATYEQYF
. TRBJ2-1 TRBV5-1 TRBD1 TGCGCCAGCAGCTTGAAGGGGCAGGGGGCAGACAATGAGCAGTTCTTC CASSLKGQGADNEQFF
. TRBJ1-2 TRBV6-5 TRBD1 TGTGCCGTCCGGACAGGGCCCTATGGCTACACCTTC CAVRTGPYGYTF
. TRBJ1-1 TRBV7-2 . TGTGCCAGCAGCTTAGAAGGGACACTGAACACTGAAGCTTTCTTT CASSLEGTLNTEAFF
. TRBJ1-2 TRBV27 . TGTGCCAGCAGTTGGGGTACCGAGGGTGGCTACACCTTC CASSWGTEGGYTF
. TRBJ2-2 TRBV5-1 . TGCGCCAGCAGCTTGCAGGGGTCGTACACCGGGGAGCTGTTTTTT CASSLQGSYTGELFF
once TRBJ1-2 TRBV7-9 . TGTGCCAGCAGCCCAGTTCTGGGGAGGGATCCCCCGGGCGCCTATGGCTACACCTTC CASSPVLGRDPPGAYGYTF
. TRBJ2-5 TRBV5-1 . TGCGCCAGCAGCGCCACAATAGCGGCACAAGAGACCCAGTACTTC CASSATIAAQETQYF
once TRBJ2-1 TRBV7-6 TRBD2 TGTGCCAGCAGCTTAAGCTTAGCGGGAGCGGGTGAGCAGTTCTTC CASSLSLAGAGEQFF
. TRBJ2-3 TRBV6-5 . TGTGCCAGCAGTTACGGGAGGCCACACACAGATACGCAGTATTTT CASSYGRPHTDTQYF
once TRBJ2-1 TRBV27 . TGTGCCAGCAGTTTGAACTCAGGTGTGAGTGAGCAGTTCTTC CASSLNSGVSEQFF
. TRBJ1-1 TRBV5-1 TRBD1 TGCGCCAGCAGCGCCGCCGGGACAGGGCGGGACACTGAAGCTTTCTTT CASSAAGTGRDTEAFF
. TRBJ2-2 TRBV28 . TGTGCCAGCACGGGTTCCGGGGAGCTGTTTTTT CASTGSGELFF
once TRBJ2-5 TRBV28 . TGTGCCAGCAGTTTCGTCGGGGATCCTCAACCTCAAGAGACCCAGTACTTC CASSFVGDPQPQETQYF